This passage covers 11 T cell receptor beta chains from one sample sequenced in a study of control samples from healthy donors and cancer patients. TCRdb keeps only in-frame clones here, not all; method: immunoSEQ multiplex PCR. Of around 150,000 clones listed, roughly 94% are singletons. Specimen: blood. These receptors were obtained from a woman in her thirties or forties in good health.

This chain connects TRBV10-3 to TRBJ1-1; weak D call: TRBD1 (6 bases). The germline V gene encodes CDR1 ENHRY and CDR2 SYGVKD. The V end was cut by 4 bases, the J end by 3 bases, with 12 bases between. This CDR3 has 14 residues. CDR3 sequence: CAISGTGRDTEAFF. Written as DNA, the CDR3 is TGTGCCATCAGTGGAACAGGGAGGGACACTGAAGCTTTCTTT.

This chain joins TRBV13 and TRBJ2-3, with a weak D call TRBD2 (6 bases). The germline V gene has CDR1 PRHDT and CDR2 FYEKMQ (reference sequence). V lost 2 bases and J 4 bases, leaving 10 bases between the germline ends. This CDR3 has 14 amino acids. The CDR3 DNA is TGTGCCAGCAGCTTACGGTGGGGGGCAGATACGCAGTATTTT. It codes for CASSLRWGADTQYF.

As regards this clone: At one end the junction does not follow the germline gene, possibly because of a read error. The chain links TRBV19 to TRBJ2-7, with 11 positions matching TRBD1. CDR3 length: 15 amino acids. Germline loops: CDR1 LNHDA, CDR2 SQIVND (reference sequence). In DNA, the CDR3 is TGTGCCAGCAGTATAGGAGGGACAGGGGGATACGAGCAGTACTTC. Translated: CASSIGGTGGYEQYF.

This chain uses TRBV6-5 with TRBJ1-4; D is undetermined. Germline V gene sequence: CDR1 MNHEY, CDR2 SVGAGI. V was clipped by 5 bases and J by 6 bases, with 7 bases between them. The CDR3 runs to 12 residues. CDR3 in amino acids: CASSRRDEKLFF. In DNA form, the CDR3 reads TGTGCCAGCAGTCGGCGGGATGAAAAACTGTTTTTT.

The V and J genes are TRBV4-3 and TRBJ2-5, with 9 bases aligning to TRBD1. CDR1 and CDR2 from the germline V gene are LGHNA and YSLEER. The CDR3 runs to 14 residues. Losses at the gene ends were 1 base for V and 4 bases for J; bases not matched to a gene: 1. The CDR3 sequence: CASSQAGQGETQYF. In DNA, the CDR3 is TGCGCCAGCAGCCAAGCGGGACAGGGAGAGACCCAGTACTTC.

This clone has just one count. The J gene is TRBJ1-6, the V gene TRBV2; possible D gene TRBD1, 5 bases. This CDR3 spans 17 amino acids. The germline V gene has CDR1 SNHLY and CDR2 FYNNEI. V lost 3 bases to trimming and J lost 1 base, with 13 bases between them. DNA for the CDR3: TGTGCCAGCAGTGATTGGGGCGTAAGGTCCTATAATTCACCCCTCCACTTT. Protein product: CASSDWGVRSYNSPLHF.

This sequence joins TRBV6-5 and TRBJ1-1; the D is unclear. The CDR3 has 14 amino acids. Germline V gene sequence: CDR1 MNHEY, CDR2 SVGAGI. With 6 bases removed from V and 6 bases from J, the gap between germline ends came to 17 bases. This CDR3 is CASSTYVEQAEAFF. CDR3 DNA: TGTGCCAGCAGCACATATGTGGAGCAGGCTGAAGCTTTCTTT.

The genes are TRBV5-1 and TRBJ2-3; D may be TRBD1 (5 bases). Trimming cost V 0 bases and J 3 bases, with 8 bases left between them. This CDR3 is 14 amino acids long. Germline lookup yields CDR1 SGHRS and CDR2 YFSETQ. The CDR3 nucleotides read TGCGCCAGCAGCTTGGTAACAGGAACAGATACGCAGTATTTT. Translating gives CASSLVTGTDTQYF.

This chain uses TRBV19 with TRBJ1-6; TRBD1 might be the D (5 bases). Deletions cut 5 bases from V and 10 bases from J, with 15 bases between. The V gene's germline CDR1 is LNHDA and CDR2 SQIVND (reference sequence). The CDR3 length is 14 residues. In nucleotides, the CDR3 is TGTGCCAGTAGTGCGAGGGACGCCACCTCACCCCTCCACTTT. Protein product: CASSARDATSPLHF.

The J gene is TRBJ2-5, the V gene TRBV6-5, with 11 bases matching TRBD2. The CDR3 has 16 amino acids. The V and J ends lost 1 base and 7 bases, in that order; junction bases with no gene match: 8. Looked up from germline, CDR1 is MNHEY and CDR2 is SVGAGI. The CDR3: CASSYYLAGGLGTQYF. CDR3 DNA: TGTGCCAGCAGTTACTACCTAGCGGGAGGCCTAGGGACCCAGTACTTC.

This clone was observed a handful of times. The J gene is TRBJ2-1, the V gene TRBV7-3; 7 bases match TRBD2. Trimming at V came to 1 base and at J to 0 bases, leaving 3 bases not matched to a gene. The CDR3 has 16 residues. Germline CDR1 reads SGHTA; CDR2 reads FQGTGA. The CDR3 DNA sequence: TGTGCCAGCAGCTTAAGACGGGGGGACTCCTACAATGAGCAGTTCTTC. Translated: CASSLRRGDSYNEQFF.